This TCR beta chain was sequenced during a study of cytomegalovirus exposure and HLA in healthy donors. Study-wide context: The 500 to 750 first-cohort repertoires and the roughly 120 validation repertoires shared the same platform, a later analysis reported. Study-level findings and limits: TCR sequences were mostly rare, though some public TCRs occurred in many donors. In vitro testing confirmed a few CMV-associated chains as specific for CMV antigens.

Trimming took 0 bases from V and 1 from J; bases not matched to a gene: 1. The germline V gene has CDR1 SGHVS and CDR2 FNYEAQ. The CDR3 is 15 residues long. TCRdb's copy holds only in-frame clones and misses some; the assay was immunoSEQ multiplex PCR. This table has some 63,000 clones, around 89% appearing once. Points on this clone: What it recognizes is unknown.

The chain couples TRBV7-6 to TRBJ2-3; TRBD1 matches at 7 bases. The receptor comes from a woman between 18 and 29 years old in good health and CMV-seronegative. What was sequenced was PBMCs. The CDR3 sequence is CASSLAGTGTDTQYF. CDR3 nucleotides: TGTGCCAGCAGCTTAGCCGGGACAGGCACAGATACGCAGTATTTT.